These 4 T cell receptor delta chains came from one sample sequenced in a study of gammadelta T cells in human blood. TCRdb reran clone calling via CATT on the RT-PCR reads. The sample includes more than 250 delta-chain clones, 15% to 20% of them seen just once. The sequencing sample was made of non-Vgamma9Vdelta2 gamma-delta T cells from infant blood. The receptor source for this set is a human donor.

Note on this clone: This DNA's translation and the protein TCRdb lists, from a much larger clone, do not match at residue 7, likely due to a read error; the protein shown is translated from the DNA. The chain carries TRDV1 and TRDJ1, with a weak D call TRDD3 (5 bases). The CDR3 has 20 amino acids. Trimming pared 0 bases from V and 0 bases from J, leaving 23 bases between. Per germline, CDR1 TSWWSYY and CDR2 QGS. The CDR3 loop is CALGELVRVCRGGYTDKLIF. The CDR3, as DNA: TGTGCTCTTGGGGAACTAGTCCGTGTATGCCGGGGGGGGTACACCGATAAACTCATCTTT.

V is TRDV1 and J is TRDJ1; 11 positions agree with TRDD3. Germline assignment: CDR1 TSWWSYY and CDR2 QGS. The CDR3 contains 20 residues. V lost 2 bases and J lost 10; bases outside the gene matches: 24. CDR3 coding DNA: TGTGCTCTTGGGGAATTGAGTTGGACGTACTGGGGGATATCTCGAGGAGGACTCATCTTT. This encodes CALGELSWTYWGISRGGLIF.

By share, this clone ranks as large (0.1 to 1%). The gene calls are TRDV1 and TRDJ1; TRDD3 matches at 11 bases. The CDR3 runs to 18 residues. The ends lost 7 bases at V and 2 bases at J; junction bases unmatched: 15. CDR1 is TSWWSYY, CDR2 QGS, per germline. The CDR3 coding sequence is TGTGCTCTTGAGCGTGTTAGTGGGGGATACGCCGGAACCGATAAACTCATCTTT. Amino acid sequence: CALERVSGGYAGTDKLIF.

This clone is labeled large. This chain links TRDV1 with TRDJ1; 9 bases align to TRDD3. The CDR3 covers 19 residues. Germline lookup yields CDR1 TSWWSYY and CDR2 QGS. V was clipped by 0 bases and J by 0 bases; unmatched bases: 11. In DNA, the CDR3 is TGTGCTCTTGGGGAACTGTACCTTTTGGGGATACGCCACACCGATAAACTCATCTTT. Its protein product is CALGELYLLGIRHTDKLIF.